The 29 T cell receptor beta chains presented below share a single source sample, sequenced in a study of T cell changes during pregnancy in multiple sclerosis. Profiling relied on immunoSEQ multiplex PCR, and the TCRdb table lists in-frame clones only, not all of them. The sample shows 45,000 or so clones, approximately 92% of them seen only once. The sample here was CD8+ T cells from peripheral blood mononuclear cells, taken after pregnancy. The receptors were sampled from a female donor with multiple sclerosis, enrolled in a pregnancy study.

This rearrangement joins TRBV19 to TRBJ2-1; D might be TRBD2 (6 bases). CDR3 size: 15 residues. Per the germline V gene, CDR1 is LNHDA and CDR2 is SQIVND (reference sequence). V lost 7 bases to trimming and J lost 6 bases, with 19 bases between them. Written as DNA, the CDR3 is TGTGCCAGTACCCCGACGGGGACTCCGGGCAATGAGCAGTTCTTC. This gives the protein CASTPTGTPGNEQFF.

V and J are TRBV6-1 and TRBJ2-3; possible D gene TRBD2, 7 bases. V was clipped by 4 bases and J by 1 base, with 12 bases between them. The CDR3 length is 15 residues. The germline gives CDR1 MNHNS, CDR2 SASEGT. CDR3 nucleotides: TGTGCCAGCAGTGCGGGGGGCTGGGGCACAGATACGCAGTATTTT. This gives the protein CASSAGGWGTDTQYF.

This clone appeared once. The J gene is TRBJ2-7, the V gene TRBV5-1; D is possibly TRBD1 (5 bases). V gave up 3 bases and J gave up 5 bases, with 9 bases separating them. This CDR3 has 12 amino acids. The germline V gene encodes CDR1 SGHRS and CDR2 YFSETQ. CDR3 DNA sequence: TGCGCCAGCAGCTCGGACAACGACGAGCAGTACTTC. Translation gives CASSSDNDEQYF.

V gene TRBV2 combines with J gene TRBJ1-2; D is undetermined. The CDR3 covers 12 residues. V lost 4 bases and J 5 bases, leaving 8 bases between the germline ends. CDR1 is SNHLY and CDR2 is FYNNEI in the germline V gene. Here the CDR3 DNA reads TGTGCCAGCAGTGCCAGTCCGTATGGCTACACCTTC. It is translated as CASSASPYGYTF. Complete variable domain (other parts from reference TRBV2 and TRBJ1-2): EPEVTQTPSHQVTQMGQEVILRCVPISNHLYFYWYRQILGQKVEFLVSFYNNEISEKSEIFDDQFSVERPDGSNFTLKIRSTKLEDSAMYFCASSASPYGYTFGSGTRLTVV.

This clone was recorded once. The chain employs TRBV29-1 and TRBJ2-7; tentatively, D is TRBD2 (6 bases). Trimming removed 5 bases at V and 3 bases at J, with 11 bases between. This CDR3 spans 12 amino acids. CDR1 SQVTM and CDR2 ANQGSEA come from the germline V gene. The CDR3 reads CSVTGLHYEQYF. CDR3 DNA: TGCAGCGTTACGGGACTCCACTACGAGCAGTACTTC.

The gene calls are TRBV6-5 and TRBJ1-5; D remains ambiguous. The CDR3 length is 15 residues. The V and J ends lost 4 bases and 4 bases respectively, with 14 bases between them. Germline V CDR1 and CDR2: MNHEY, SVGAGI. Here the CDR3 reads CASSFTGEVNQPQHF. The CDR3 DNA reads as TGTGCCAGCAGTTTTACCGGGGAGGTTAATCAGCCCCAGCATTTT.

J is TRBJ1-1 and V is TRBV23-1; D not resolved. TRBV23-1 is reported as an ORF; its role is uncertain. The CDR3 runs to 14 residues. V was clipped by 4 bases and J by 1 base, with 10 bases between them. The CDR3: CASSPIYRNTEAFF. CDR3 coding DNA: TGCGCCAGCAGTCCTATTTACAGGAACACTGAAGCTTTCTTT.

V and J are TRBV20-1 and TRBJ2-7; D is undetermined. In germline, CDR1 is DFQATT, CDR2 SNEGSKA (reference sequence). The CDR3 has 11 amino acids. Trimming shortened V by 6 bases and J by 3 bases, and 9 bases separated the two germline ends. Written as DNA, the CDR3 is TGCAGTGCCCGGGTCCTCTACGAGCAGTACTTC. It is translated as CSARVLYEQYF.

This clone showed up just once. The V gene is TRBV11-3, the J gene TRBJ2-1; D is perhaps TRBD2 (6 bases). The CDR3 is made up of 14 amino acids. Germline assignment: CDR1 SGHNT and CDR2 YENEEA. V dropped 4 bases and J dropped 7 bases, with 14 bases sitting between them. The DNA of the CDR3 is TGTGCCAGCAGCTATTACGGGAGAAGTAATGAGCAGTTCTTC. Protein: CASSYYGRSNEQFF.

J is TRBJ2-1 and V is TRBV7-9; TRBD2 matches at 7 bases. This CDR3 has 12 residues. The germline CDR1 and CDR2 sequences are SEHNR and FQNEAQ (reference sequence). J lost 10 bases, V lost 4 bases, and 4 bases had no gene match. Here the CDR3 reads CASSSASGEQFF. The CDR3 DNA reads TGTGCCAGCAGCTCCGCTAGCGGCGAGCAGTTCTTC.

The rearrangement links TRBV9 to TRBJ2-1; 8 bases map to TRBD1. The CDR3 is 15 residues long. V trimming: 3 bases; J trimming: 3 bases; junction bases outside the gene matches: 5. Germline values: CDR1 SGDLS, CDR2 YYNGEE. This CDR3 is CASSGSGTGYNEQFF. As DNA, the CDR3 is TGTGCCAGCAGCGGTTCCGGGACAGGCTACAATGAGCAGTTCTTC.

CDR3 residues: CASSQDLEYEQYF. In DNA form, the CDR3 reads TGTGCCAGCAGCCAAGATTTAGAATACGAGCAGTACTTC. The chain has TRBV4-2 and TRBJ2-7; D ambiguous. Germline V gene sequence: CDR1 LGHNA, CDR2 YNFKEQ. This CDR3 contains 13 residues. The ends were cut back, 0 bases at V and 4 bases at J, with 7 bases in the middle.

V is TRBV13 and J is TRBJ2-7, with 12 bases identical to TRBD1. The ends lost 5 bases at V and 7 bases at J; junction bases unmatched: 9. The CDR3 totals 15 residues. Germline V gene data show CDR1 as PRHDT and CDR2 as FYEKMQ (reference sequence). The CDR3 protein is CASSPRDRGQEEQYF. The CDR3 DNA sequence: TGTGCCAGCAGCCCCCGGGACAGGGGGCAGGAGGAGCAGTACTTC.

The chain is built from TRBV27 and TRBJ1-1; D not resolved. The V end was cut by 9 bases, the J end by 1 base, with 18 bases between. Germline CDR1 and CDR2: MNHEY and SMNVEV (reference sequence). This CDR3 has 15 amino acids. In DNA form, the CDR3 reads TGTGCCAGTCGTCTGGGAGGCGGATCGAACACTGAAGCTTTCTTT. Encoded protein: CASRLGGGSNTEAFF.

The chain combines TRBV27 with TRBJ2-7, with no clear D. Trimming took off 5 bases at V and 4 bases at J, with 21 bases between the two ends. In germline, CDR1 is MNHEY, CDR2 SMNVEV (reference sequence). The CDR3 consists of 16 residues. The CDR3 spells CASSPRRETATYEQYF. The DNA of the CDR3 is TGTGCCAGCAGTCCACGAAGAGAAACCGCAACTTACGAGCAGTACTTC.

V and J are TRBV27 and TRBJ2-3; TRBD2 aligns across 9 bases. This CDR3 comprises 15 residues. The junction had 9 bases not matched to a gene; V was cut back by 7 bases and J by 4 bases. Per the germline V gene, CDR1 is MNHEY and CDR2 is SMNVEV (reference sequence). CDR3 loop: CASMVGGGRADTQYF. The CDR3 DNA is TGTGCCAGCATGGTGGGTGGCGGGAGGGCAGATACGCAGTATTTT.

The V gene is TRBV27, the J gene TRBJ1-1; D may be TRBD1 (5 bases). Trimming removed 3 bases from V and 3 bases from J, with 14 bases in between. There are 15 residues in the CDR3. Germline V gives CDR1 MNHEY, CDR2 SMNVEV (reference sequence). The CDR3 sequence is CASSLAGKGHTEAFF. The DNA for the CDR3 is TGTGCCAGCAGTTTGGCAGGGAAGGGGCACACTGAAGCTTTCTTT.

The chain carries TRBV7-9 and TRBJ1-3, with 7 bases fitting TRBD1. The V gene end was trimmed by 10 bases and the J gene end by 1 base; junction bases not matched to a gene: 7. CDR1 and CDR2 from the germline V gene are SEHNR and FQNEAQ (reference sequence). The CDR3 has 14 amino acids. The CDR3 loop is CATLLQGSGNTIYF. The CDR3 nucleotides are TGTGCCACCCTACTACAGGGGTCTGGAAACACCATATATTTT.

The V and J genes are TRBV29-1 and TRBJ1-1, with D perhaps matching TRBD1 (5 bases). Trimming pared 4 bases from V and 3 bases from J, leaving 12 bases between. This CDR3 is 13 amino acids long. The germline V gene encodes CDR1 SQVTM and CDR2 ANQGSEA. The CDR3 nucleotides read TGCAGCGTTGGTTGGGGCAGGGACACTGAAGCTTTCTTT. As protein: CSVGWGRDTEAFF.

This clone was seen a single time. The J gene is TRBJ1-1, the V gene TRBV6-5; D unresolved. V dropped 5 bases and J dropped 2 bases, with 9 bases sitting between them. This CDR3 has 13 amino acids. Germline CDR1 and CDR2: MNHEY and SVGAGI. The CDR3 loop is CASSLTANTEAFF. The CDR3 DNA sequence: TGTGCCAGCAGTCTGACTGCTAACACTGAAGCTTTCTTT.

This clone has only one observation. This sequence joins TRBV5-5 and TRBJ2-6; weak D call: TRBD1 (5 bases). V was trimmed by 5 bases and J by 0 bases, leaving 12 bases between them. Germline V CDR1 and CDR2: SGHKS, YYEKEE (reference sequence). The CDR3 consists of 16 residues. The CDR3 nucleotides are TGTGCCAGCAGGGACACCCTAAGCTCTGGGGCCAACGTCCTGACTTTC. It is translated as CASRDTLSSGANVLTF.

The rearrangement joins TRBV7-2 to TRBJ1-6; no definite D call. V gave up 5 bases and J gave up 8 bases, with 16 bases separating them. The germline CDR1 and CDR2 sequences are SGHTA and FQGNSA. This CDR3 comprises 15 residues. The CDR3 loop is CASSAVGRVDSPLHF. For the CDR3, the DNA is TGTGCCAGCAGCGCAGTAGGGAGGGTGGATTCACCCCTCCACTTT.

This chain links TRBV4-1 with TRBJ2-1; D not certain. The germline gives CDR1 MGHRA, CDR2 YSYEKL. The CDR3 is 14 residues long. Trimming pared 0 bases from V and 4 bases from J, leaving 7 bases between. DNA for the CDR3: TGCGCCAGCAGCCAAGAAAGGAGTTACAATGAGCAGTTCTTC. The encoded protein is CASSQERSYNEQFF.

This chain uses TRBV30 with TRBJ1-3; D unclear. Germline CDR1 and CDR2: GTSNPN and SVGIG (reference sequence). The V end was cut by 1 base, the J end by 8 bases, with 9 bases between. The CDR3 is 12 amino acids. This chain's CDR3 is CAWSALRDTIYF. DNA of the CDR3: TGTGCCTGGAGTGCCCTGAGGGACACCATATATTTT.

V gene TRBV5-8 combines with J gene TRBJ2-3; D gene uncertain. Per germline, CDR1 SGHTS and CDR2 YDEGEE. CDR3 length: 12 residues. Trimming pared 5 bases from V and 6 bases from J, leaving 10 bases between. The CDR3 DNA follows: TGTGCCAGCAGAAAAGCCTGGGATACGCAGTATTTT. It specifies CASRKAWDTQYF.

To note about this clone: Other DNA sequences in the sample encode the same CDR3. This chain links TRBV27 with TRBJ2-7; 12 bases match TRBD2. The CDR3 runs 14 residues. V was pared by 6 bases and J by 4 bases, with 4 bases of the junction left unmatched. Germline V gives CDR1 MNHEY, CDR2 SMNVEV (reference sequence). In DNA form, the CDR3 reads TGTGCCAGCAGCCCCGGGACTAGCGGGTACGAGCAGTACTTC. It translates to CASSPGTSGYEQYF.

V is TRBV11-2 and J is TRBJ1-3; D is unclear. Germline lookup yields CDR1 SGHAT and CDR2 FQNNGV. Trimming removed 0 bases at V and 0 bases at J, with 6 bases between. The CDR3 spans 15 residues. The DNA of the CDR3 is TGTGCCAGCAGCTTAGAGCGCGGCTCTGGAAACACCATATATTTT. Residues: CASSLERGSGNTIYF.

J is TRBJ2-7 and V is TRBV7-9, with 7 bases matching TRBD2. Germline V gene data show CDR1 as SEHNR and CDR2 as FQNEAQ (reference sequence). The CDR3 has 13 residues. With V trimmed by 6 bases and J by 3 bases, 5 bases remained unmatched. The CDR3 loop reads CASRSGRGYEQYF. Written as DNA, the CDR3 is TGTGCCAGCAGATCTGGGAGGGGCTACGAGCAGTACTTC.

J is TRBJ1-1 and V is TRBV29-1; D is undetermined. There are 13 residues in the CDR3. The germline V gene encodes CDR1 SQVTM and CDR2 ANQGSEA. Trimming removed 4 bases at V and 3 bases at J, with 12 bases between. The DNA for the CDR3 is TGCAGCGTTGTTGTTCGACTATACACTGAAGCTTTCTTT. It translates to CSVVVRLYTEAFF.